This T cell receptor beta chain comes out of a study of blood T cell repertoires in COVID-19. Overall study context: Donors in the United States, Italy and Spain gave samples during acute or convalescent COVID-19.

The study assigned cohorts using participant-reported clinical history. Either two negative PCRs, clearance, or symptom resolution qualified Cohort 3 donors as recovered. The CDR3 has 16 amino acids. Trimming cost V 4 bases and J 1 base; bases outside gene matches: 4. CDR1 and CDR2 (germline): SGHTS, YDEGEE. Sequencing used immunoSEQ multiplex PCR; TCRdb keeps in-frame clones, though not all of them. The sample has about 250,000 clones, around 84% seen once; the top ten hold about 1.7%. The receptor was isolated from a man aged 35-49 years who had recovered from COVID-19. The chain uses TRBV5-8 and TRBJ2-1; TRBD2 aligns across 11 bases. The sequenced sample was PBMCs or T cells enriched from blood (not recorded which). For the CDR3, the DNA is TGTGCCAGCAGCCTGACTAGCGGGACGTCCTACAATGAGCAGTTCTTC. This translates into CASSLTSGTSYNEQFF.